A single sample gave rise to the 31 T cell receptor beta chains below, sequenced in a study of PD-L1 blockade in urothelial cancer. The table came from immunoSEQ multiplex PCR; TCRdb's copy has only in-frame clones and leaves some out. Of over 100,000 clones listed, 80% to 95% are singletons. Described time point: peripheral blood 6 weeks after treatment start. This sample comprised PBMCs, obtained around atezolizumab (anti-PD-L1) treatment. The receptors stem from a man aged 55 to 70 with urothelial cancer.

This clone was recorded only once. The genes are TRBV11-2 and TRBJ1-5; 9 nucleotides agree with TRBD1. Trimming took 2 bases from V and 3 from J; bases not matched to a gene: 5. The CDR3 covers 16 residues. Germline lookup yields CDR1 SGHAT and CDR2 FQNNGV. This chain's CDR3 is CASSLQGTGINQPQHF. The CDR3 DNA reads as TGTGCCAGCAGCTTACAAGGGACAGGGATCAATCAGCCCCAGCATTTT.

J is TRBJ1-2 and V is TRBV7-2, with D unclear. CDR1 and CDR2 (germline): SGHTA, FQGNSA. This CDR3 region has 13 residues. V lost 6 bases, J lost 2 bases, and 10 bases lay in between. The CDR3 protein is CASSRELNYGYTF. The CDR3 nucleotides read TGTGCCAGCAGTCGGGAGTTAAACTATGGCTACACCTTC.

The chain joins TRBV27 to TRBJ1-5; 8 bases line up with TRBD1. Germline CDR1 is MNHEY and CDR2 is SMNVEV (reference sequence). The CDR3 extends over 16 amino acids. V trimming: 7 bases; J trimming: 4 bases; junction bases outside the gene matches: 12. The CDR3, as DNA: TGTGCCAGCACTCGGACAGGGCTGGGGAGGAATCAGCCCCAGCATTTT. Translation gives CASTRTGLGRNQPQHF.

The V gene is TRBV7-2, the J gene TRBJ2-7; D is uncertain. Trimming left V 0 bases short and J 3 bases short, with 6 bases between. Per the germline V gene, CDR1 is SGHTA and CDR2 is FQGNSA. This CDR3 is built from 13 residues. DNA for the CDR3: TGTGCCAGCAGCTTAGCTAGCAGCTACGAGCAGTACTTC. Translating it yields CASSLASSYEQYF. The full variable domain, in which reference TRBV7-2 and TRBJ2-7 provide the parts outside the CDR3, is GAGVSQSPSNKVTEKGKDVELRCDPISGHTALYWYRQSLGQGLEFLIYFQGNSAPDKSGLPSDRFSAERTGGSVSTLTIQRTQQEDSAVYLCASSLASSYEQYFGPGTRLTVT.

This chain connects TRBV6-1 to TRBJ2-1, with 8 bases matching TRBD1. Germline V gives CDR1 MNHNS, CDR2 SASEGT. Trimming took 6 bases from V and 9 from J; bases not matched to a gene: 7. CDR3 length: 13 amino acids. CDR3 sequence (DNA): TGTGCCAGCAGGGGACAGGCCGCCGGTGAGCAGTTCTTC. Translation gives CASRGQAAGEQFF.

This clone appeared once. The chain has TRBV7-3 and TRBJ2-5; 12 positions match TRBD2. Unmatched junction bases numbered 8, after V lost 5 bases and J lost 7 bases. CDR3 length equals 15 residues. Germline loops: CDR1 SGHTA, CDR2 FQGTGA. CDR3 amino acids: CASSPTSGSKGTQYF. The CDR3 nucleotides read TGTGCCAGCAGCCCGACTAGCGGGAGTAAAGGGACCCAGTACTTC.

The J gene is TRBJ2-3, the V gene TRBV7-2; no firm D call. CDR1 and CDR2 from the germline V gene are SGHTA and FQGNSA. Trimming pared 1 base from V and 4 bases from J, leaving 9 bases between. CDR3 length equals 14 residues. The CDR3 reads CASSLVSGPDTQYF. The CDR3 coding sequence is TGTGCCAGCAGCTTAGTTAGTGGTCCAGATACGCAGTATTTT.

This clone came up once. The chain is built from TRBV7-3 and TRBJ2-1; 7 bases agree with TRBD2. The CDR3 runs to 15 residues. Germline loops: CDR1 SGHTA, CDR2 FQGTGA. J was trimmed by 2 bases and V by 6 bases; bases with no gene match: 7. DNA of the CDR3: TGTGCCAGCAGTAAGGCCGGGGGGACCTACAATGAGCAGTTCTTC. This sequence encodes CASSKAGGTYNEQFF.

The V call is TRBV2, the J call TRBJ2-2; 8 bases agree with TRBD1. Germline lookup yields CDR1 SNHLY and CDR2 FYNNEI. This CDR3 contains 14 residues. V shed 5 bases and J 7 bases; nucleotides not matched to a gene: 6. The CDR3 is CASSRDRLGGELFF. The CDR3 DNA is TGTGCCAGCAGTAGGGACAGGTTGGGCGGGGAGCTGTTTTTT.

The V call is TRBV6-5, the J call TRBJ1-4, with D tentatively TRBD1 (6 bases). This CDR3 is 14 amino acids long. CDR1 and CDR2 from the germline V gene are MNHEY and SVGAGI. The V end was cut by 5 bases, the J end by 3 bases, with 10 bases between. CDR3 nucleotides: TGTGCCAGCAGTCTCCGGACAGCTAATGAAAAACTGTTTTTT. It translates to CASSLRTANEKLFF.

The rearrangement links TRBV18 to TRBJ1-1; D not resolved. Trimming took off 3 bases at V and 3 bases at J, with 11 bases between the two ends. This CDR3 spans 14 amino acids. Germline CDR1 reads KGHSH; CDR2 reads LQKENI. The CDR3 nucleotides are TGTGCCAGCTCACCCACGGACTTGGACACTGAAGCTTTCTTT. Translating it yields CASSPTDLDTEAFF.

The genes are TRBV7-9 and TRBJ1-3; 10 nucleotides agree with TRBD1. Germline CDR1 reads SEHNR; CDR2 reads FQNEAQ (reference sequence). V lost 5 bases, J lost 8 bases, and 12 bases stayed unmatched. This CDR3 has 16 residues. CDR3 DNA: TGTGCCAGCAGCCCTCGGGACAGGGGCTTTGGGGACACCATATATTTT. It encodes CASSPRDRGFGDTIYF. The full variable domain, completed using reference TRBV7-9 and TRBJ1-3, is DTGVSQNPRHKITKRGQNVTFRCDPISEHNRLYWYRQTLGQGPEFLTYFQNEAQLEKSRLLSDRFSAERPKGSFSTLEIQRTEQGDSAMYLCASSPRDRGFGDTIYFGEGSWLTVV.

This chain links TRBV18 with TRBJ2-1, with TRBD2 identical over 9 bases. Germline values: CDR1 KGHSH, CDR2 LQKENI. Trimming removed 3 bases from V and 12 bases from J; junction bases left unmatched: 12. The CDR3 has 15 residues. The CDR3 loop is CASSPPGGSGSSQFF. CDR3 coding DNA: TGTGCCAGCTCACCGCCCGGGGGTAGCGGGAGCTCGCAGTTCTTC.

The chain has TRBV9 and TRBJ2-5, with 7 bases fitting TRBD1. After removal of 3 bases from V and 6 bases from J, the junction contained 11 bases not matched to a gene. CDR3 length: 15 amino acids. Per germline, CDR1 SGDLS and CDR2 YYNGEE. The CDR3 DNA is TGTGCCAGCAGCGATGGTTACAGGGGCTTACAGACCCAGTACTTC. Protein: CASSDGYRGLQTQYF.

The chain couples TRBV7-2 to TRBJ1-5; 7 positions agree with TRBD1. Germline V gene data show CDR1 as SGHTA and CDR2 as FQGNSA. The CDR3 has 15 amino acids. With 2 bases clipped from V and 3 bases from J, the junction kept 4 bases outside the gene matches. CDR3 nucleotide sequence: TGTGCCAGCAGCTTATCAGGGGGGATCAATCAGCCCCAGCATTTT. Its protein is CASSLSGGINQPQHF. The full variable domain, rest sourced from reference TRBV7-2 and TRBJ1-5, is GAGVSQSPSNKVTEKGKDVELRCDPISGHTALYWYRQSLGQGLEFLIYFQGNSAPDKSGLPSDRFSAERTGGSVSTLTIQRTQQEDSAVYLCASSLSGGINQPQHFGDGTRLSIL.

The chain couples TRBV27 to TRBJ2-1; tentatively, D is TRBD2 (7 bases). Deletions cut 6 bases from V and 6 bases from J, with 24 bases between. The CDR3 contains 17 residues. Germline CDR1 MNHEY, CDR2 SMNVEV (reference sequence). This CDR3 reads CASSDIRGGLLGNEQFF. In nucleotides, the CDR3 is TGTGCCAGCAGCGATATAAGGGGGGGGCTTCTGGGCAATGAGCAGTTCTTC.

V and J are TRBV5-4 and TRBJ2-3; TRBD2 aligns across 9 bases. Trimming cost V 1 base and J 3 bases; bases outside gene matches: 6. Germline V gives CDR1 SGHNT, CDR2 YYREEE (reference sequence). The CDR3 totals 16 residues. CDR3 sequence (DNA): TGTGCCAGCAGCTTGATAAGCGGGGGGCCGACAGATACGCAGTATTTT. Amino acid sequence: CASSLISGGPTDTQYF.

The chain has TRBV20-1 and TRBJ2-1; D gene ambiguous. Germline V CDR1 and CDR2: DFQATT, SNEGSKA (reference sequence). This CDR3 region has 11 residues. The V gene lost 0 bases and the J gene lost 9 bases, with 6 bases spanning the gap. DNA of the CDR3: TGCAGTGCTAGAGATTTCGGTGAGCAGTTCTTC. Amino acid sequence: CSARDFGEQFF.

V and J are TRBV27 and TRBJ2-1; D gene unclear. Trimming pared 3 bases from V and 9 bases from J, leaving 15 bases between. This CDR3 has 14 residues. Germline V gene data show CDR1 as MNHEY and CDR2 as SMNVEV (reference sequence). Here the CDR3 reads CASSLAPPRSEQFF. The DNA for the CDR3 is TGTGCCAGCAGTTTGGCCCCCCCCCGCAGTGAGCAGTTCTTC.

The chain joins TRBV5-1 to TRBJ2-1; D gene ambiguous. Germline V gene data show CDR1 as SGHRS and CDR2 as YFSETQ. V was trimmed by 4 bases and J by 5 bases, leaving 4 bases between them. The CDR3 is 11 amino acids. Here the CDR3 reads CASSGDNEQFF. CDR3 nucleotides: TGCGCCAGCAGCGGAGACAATGAGCAGTTCTTC.

The chain links TRBV5-8 to TRBJ2-6; the match to TRBD2 covers 8 bases. V trimming: 4 bases; J trimming: 2 bases; junction bases outside the gene matches: 2. CDR3 size: 15 residues. The germline V gene encodes CDR1 SGHTS and CDR2 YDEGEE. The CDR3 DNA follows: TGTGCCAGCAGCCGGGGACTAGCTGGGGCCAACGTCCTGACTTTC. Its protein product is CASSRGLAGANVLTF.

The rearrangement joins TRBV7-3 to TRBJ2-7, with a tentative D call TRBD1 (6 bases). CDR3 length: 15 residues. V was shortened by 4 bases and J by 7 bases, with 20 bases between the two germline ends. Germline CDR1 is SGHTA and CDR2 is FQGTGA. The CDR3 reads CASSSGPTGTGEQYF. The CDR3 DNA reads TGTGCCAGCAGCTCGGGTCCCACAGGGACGGGGGAGCAGTACTTC.

The chain is built from TRBV5-4 and TRBJ1-6, with D maybe TRBD1 (6 bases). Germline V gene lookup returns CDR1 SGHNT and CDR2 YYREEE (reference sequence). V dropped 1 base and J dropped 8 bases, with 13 bases sitting between them. The CDR3 is made up of 15 amino acids. The CDR3 region has the DNA TGTGCCAGCAGCTTGCGGGGGGACAATTATTCACCCCTCCACTTT. Translating it yields CASSLRGDNYSPLHF.

The chain joins TRBV5-1 to TRBJ1-1; 9 bases fit TRBD1. Per the germline V gene, CDR1 is SGHRS and CDR2 is YFSETQ. The CDR3 runs 15 residues. V lost 3 bases and J lost 4; bases outside the gene matches: 7. CDR3 bases: TGCGCCAGCAGCTCCAACAGGGGGCCAAGCACTGAAGCTTTCTTT. It yields the protein CASSSNRGPSTEAFF.

This chain links TRBV5-8 with TRBJ1-3; D ambiguous. CDR1 is SGHTS and CDR2 is YDEGEE in the germline V gene. Trimming removed 0 bases at V and 0 bases at J, with 7 bases between. The CDR3 runs 15 residues. The CDR3 DNA follows: TGTGCCAGCAGCTTGGACAGATTCTCTGGAAACACCATATATTTT. Amino acids: CASSLDRFSGNTIYF.

The chain has TRBV30 and TRBJ2-5; TRBD1 aligns across 7 bases. Unmatched junction bases numbered 5, after V lost 5 bases and J lost 5 bases. The CDR3 extends over 12 amino acids. The germline gives CDR1 GTSNPN, CDR2 SVGIG (reference sequence). The CDR3 DNA sequence: TGTGCCTGGGGAAGGGGGCGGGAGACCCAGTACTTC. As protein: CAWGRGRETQYF. Variable domain in full (rest from reference TRBV30 and TRBJ2-5): SQTIHQWPATLVQPVGSPLSLECTVEGTSNPNLYWYRQAAGRGLQLLFYSVGIGQISSEVPQNLSASRPQDRQFILSSKKLLLSDSGFYLCAWGRGRETQYFGPGTRLLVL.

This chain joins TRBV4-3 and TRBJ2-7; 8 nucleotides match TRBD2. After removal of 2 bases from V and 0 bases from J, the junction contained 12 bases not matched to a gene. Germline V lookup: CDR1 LGHNA, CDR2 YSLEER. This CDR3 is 18 amino acids long. The CDR3 bases are TGCGCCAGCAGCCAACAGGTTATCGGTAGCGGGGACTCCTACGAGCAGTACTTC. Amino acid sequence: CASSQQVIGSGDSYEQYF.

V and J are TRBV2 and TRBJ2-7; 10 bases map to TRBD1. Looked up from germline, CDR1 is SNHLY and CDR2 is FYNNEI. The CDR3 length is 15 residues. V lost 6 bases to trimming and J lost 5 bases; unmatched junction nucleotides: 10. CDR3 sequence (DNA): TGTGCCAGCAGCCGGCCGGGACAGGGGCTTGACGAGCAGTACTTC. It codes for CASSRPGQGLDEQYF.

This rearrangement joins TRBV5-4 to TRBJ2-2; 11 nucleotides match TRBD2. The CDR3 runs 16 residues. Germline assignment: CDR1 SGHNT and CDR2 YYREEE (reference sequence). V dropped 4 bases and J dropped 7; count of bases not matched to a gene: 9. CDR3 nucleotide sequence: TGTGCCAGCAGCGCCCTAGCGGGAGGACTAGGCGGGGAGCTGTTTTTT. This gives the protein CASSALAGGLGGELFF.

V gene TRBV7-7 combines with J gene TRBJ2-3; the D gene is possibly TRBD1 (6 bases). Germline values: CDR1 SSHAT, CDR2 FNYEAQ (reference sequence). The CDR3 is 14 residues long. Between the trimmed V and J ends, which lost 3 bases and 2 bases, there was a span of 9 bases. The CDR3 region has the DNA TGTGCCAGCAGCTTGAACAGGGCCACAGATACGCAGTATTTT. Its translation: CASSLNRATDTQYF.

The rearrangement uses TRBV6-5 and TRBJ2-7; 8 bases align to TRBD1. Per germline, CDR1 MNHEY and CDR2 SVGAGI. Losses at the gene ends were 2 bases for V and 6 bases for J; bases not matched to a gene: 6. This CDR3 region has 14 residues. The CDR3, as DNA: TGTGCCAGCAGTTACGGGACAGGACTCCGCGAGCAGTACTTC. It specifies CASSYGTGLREQYF.